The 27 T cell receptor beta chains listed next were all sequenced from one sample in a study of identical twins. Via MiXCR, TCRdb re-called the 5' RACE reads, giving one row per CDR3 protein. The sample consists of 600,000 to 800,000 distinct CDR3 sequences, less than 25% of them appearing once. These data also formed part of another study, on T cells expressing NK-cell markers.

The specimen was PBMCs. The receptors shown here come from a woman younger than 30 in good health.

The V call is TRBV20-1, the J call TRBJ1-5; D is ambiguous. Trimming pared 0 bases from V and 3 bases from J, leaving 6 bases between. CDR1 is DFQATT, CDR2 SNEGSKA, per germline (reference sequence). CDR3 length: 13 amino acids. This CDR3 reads CSARDQPNQPQHF. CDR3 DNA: TGCAGTGCTAGAGACCAGCCCAATCAGCCCCAGCATTTT.

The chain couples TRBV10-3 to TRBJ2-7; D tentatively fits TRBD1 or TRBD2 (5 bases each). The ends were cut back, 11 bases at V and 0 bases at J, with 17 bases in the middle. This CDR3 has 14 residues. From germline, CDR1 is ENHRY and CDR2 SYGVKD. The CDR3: CAVGTELVSYEQYF. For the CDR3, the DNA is TGTGCCGTAGGGACGGAGTTGGTCTCCTACGAGCAGTACTTC.

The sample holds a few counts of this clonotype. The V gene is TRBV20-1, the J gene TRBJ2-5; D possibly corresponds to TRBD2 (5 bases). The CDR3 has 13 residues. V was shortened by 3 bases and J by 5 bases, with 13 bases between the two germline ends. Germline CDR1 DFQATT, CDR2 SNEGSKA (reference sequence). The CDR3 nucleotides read TGCAGTGCTAGTTTCCCGGGAAGGGAGACCCAGTACTTC. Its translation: CSASFPGRETQYF.

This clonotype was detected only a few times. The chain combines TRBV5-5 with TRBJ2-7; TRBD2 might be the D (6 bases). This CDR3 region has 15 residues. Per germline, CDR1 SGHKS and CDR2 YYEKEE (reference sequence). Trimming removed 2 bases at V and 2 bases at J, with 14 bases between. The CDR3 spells CASSFLRDFPYEQYF. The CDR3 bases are TGTGCCAGCAGCTTTCTCCGGGACTTCCCCTACGAGCAGTACTTC. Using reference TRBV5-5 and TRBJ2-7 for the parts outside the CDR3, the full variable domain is DAGVTQSPTHLIKTRGQQVTLRCSPISGHKSVSWYQQVLGQGPQFIFQYYEKEERGRGNFPDRFSARQFPNYSSELNVNALLLGDSALYLCASSFLRDFPYEQYFGPGTRLTVT.

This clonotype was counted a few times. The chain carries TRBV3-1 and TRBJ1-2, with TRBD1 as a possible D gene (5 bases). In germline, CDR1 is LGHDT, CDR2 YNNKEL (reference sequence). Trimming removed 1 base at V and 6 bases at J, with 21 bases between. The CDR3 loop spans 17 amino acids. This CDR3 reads CASSQGPWGEGINGYTF. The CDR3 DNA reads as TGTGCCAGCAGCCAAGGTCCATGGGGAGAGGGGATCAATGGCTACACCTTC.

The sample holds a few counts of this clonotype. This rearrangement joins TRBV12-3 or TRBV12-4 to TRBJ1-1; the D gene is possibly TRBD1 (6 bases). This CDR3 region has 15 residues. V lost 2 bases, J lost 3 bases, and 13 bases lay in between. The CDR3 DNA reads TGTGCCAGCAGTTTAACAGGGAGTCAGGACACTGAAGCTTTCTTT. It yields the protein CASSLTGSQDTEAFF.

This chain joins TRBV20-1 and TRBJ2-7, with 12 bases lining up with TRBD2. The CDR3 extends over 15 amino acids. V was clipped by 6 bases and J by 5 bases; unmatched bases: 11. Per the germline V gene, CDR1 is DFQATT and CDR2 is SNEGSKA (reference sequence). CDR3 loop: CSAPRLAGEGNEQYF. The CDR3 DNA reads TGCAGTGCGCCCAGACTAGCGGGAGAGGGTAACGAGCAGTACTTC.

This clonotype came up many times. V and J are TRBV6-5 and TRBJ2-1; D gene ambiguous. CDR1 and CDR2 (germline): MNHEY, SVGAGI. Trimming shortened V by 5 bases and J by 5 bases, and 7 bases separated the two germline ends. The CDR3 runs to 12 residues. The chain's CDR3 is CASSDWHNEQFF. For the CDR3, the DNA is TGTGCCAGCAGTGACTGGCACAATGAGCAGTTCTTC.

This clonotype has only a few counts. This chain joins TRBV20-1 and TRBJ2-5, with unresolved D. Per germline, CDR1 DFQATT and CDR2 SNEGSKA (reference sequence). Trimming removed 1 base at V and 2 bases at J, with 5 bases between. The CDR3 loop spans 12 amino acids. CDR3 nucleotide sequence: TGCAGTGCTAGAGCTGCACAAGAGACCCAGTACTTC. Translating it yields CSARAAQETQYF.

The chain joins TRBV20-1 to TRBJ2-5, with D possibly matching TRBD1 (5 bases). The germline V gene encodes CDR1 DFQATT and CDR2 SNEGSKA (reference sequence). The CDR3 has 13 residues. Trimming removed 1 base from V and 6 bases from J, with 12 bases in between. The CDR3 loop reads CSARGSRAKTQYF. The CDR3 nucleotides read TGCAGTGCTAGAGGGAGCAGGGCAAAGACCCAGTACTTC.

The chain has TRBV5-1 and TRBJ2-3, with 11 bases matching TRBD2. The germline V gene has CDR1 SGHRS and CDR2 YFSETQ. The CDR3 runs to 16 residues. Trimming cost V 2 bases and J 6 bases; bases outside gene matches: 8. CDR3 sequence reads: CASSFVTGTSGDTQYF. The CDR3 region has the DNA TGCGCCAGCAGCTTTGTTACCGGGACTAGCGGCGATACGCAGTATTTT.

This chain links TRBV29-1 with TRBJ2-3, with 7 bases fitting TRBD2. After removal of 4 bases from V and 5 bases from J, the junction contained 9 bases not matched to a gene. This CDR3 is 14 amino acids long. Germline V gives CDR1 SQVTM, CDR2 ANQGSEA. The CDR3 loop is CSVAESGVKDTQYF. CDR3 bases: TGCAGCGTTGCAGAGAGCGGGGTTAAAGATACGCAGTATTTT.

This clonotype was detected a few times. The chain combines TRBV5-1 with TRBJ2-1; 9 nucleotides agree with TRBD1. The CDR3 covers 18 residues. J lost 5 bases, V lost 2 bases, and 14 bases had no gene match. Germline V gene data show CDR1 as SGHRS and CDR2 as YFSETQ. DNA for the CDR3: TGCGCCAGCAGCTTACCTATACGACCCGGGGACAGGGACAATGAGCAGTTCTTC. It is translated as CASSLPIRPGDRDNEQFF.

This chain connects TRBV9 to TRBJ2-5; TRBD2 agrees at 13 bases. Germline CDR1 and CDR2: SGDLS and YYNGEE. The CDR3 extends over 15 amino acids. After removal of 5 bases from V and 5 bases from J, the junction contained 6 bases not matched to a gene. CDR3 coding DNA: TGTGCCAGCAGTGGACTAGCGGGAGTGGGGGAGACCCAGTACTTC. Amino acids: CASSGLAGVGETQYF.

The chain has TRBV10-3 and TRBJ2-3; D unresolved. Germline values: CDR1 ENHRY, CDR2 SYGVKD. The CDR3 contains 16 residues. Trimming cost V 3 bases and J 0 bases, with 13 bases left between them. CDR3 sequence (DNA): TGTGCCATCAGTGAATCCTCGGACGGGAGCACAGATACGCAGTATTTT. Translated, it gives CAISESSDGSTDTQYF.

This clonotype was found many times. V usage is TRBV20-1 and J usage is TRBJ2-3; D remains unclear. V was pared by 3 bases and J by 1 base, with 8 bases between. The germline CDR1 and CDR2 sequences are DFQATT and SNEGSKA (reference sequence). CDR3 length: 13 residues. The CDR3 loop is CSARTGGTDTQYF. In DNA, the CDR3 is TGCAGTGCTAGGACTGGAGGCACAGATACGCAGTATTTT.

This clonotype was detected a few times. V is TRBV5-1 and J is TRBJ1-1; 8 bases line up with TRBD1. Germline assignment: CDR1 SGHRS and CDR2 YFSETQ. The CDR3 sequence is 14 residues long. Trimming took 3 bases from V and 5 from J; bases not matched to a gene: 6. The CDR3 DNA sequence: TGCGCCAGCAGCTCGGGGACAGGCGAGACTGAAGCTTTCTTT. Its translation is CASSSGTGETEAFF.

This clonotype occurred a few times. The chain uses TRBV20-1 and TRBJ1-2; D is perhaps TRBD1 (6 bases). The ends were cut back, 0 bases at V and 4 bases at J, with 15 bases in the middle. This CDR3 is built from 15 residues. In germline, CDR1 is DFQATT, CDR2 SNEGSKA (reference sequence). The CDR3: CSARDPVLGGYGYTF. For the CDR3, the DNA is TGCAGTGCTAGAGACCCGGTCCTAGGGGGCTATGGCTACACCTTC.

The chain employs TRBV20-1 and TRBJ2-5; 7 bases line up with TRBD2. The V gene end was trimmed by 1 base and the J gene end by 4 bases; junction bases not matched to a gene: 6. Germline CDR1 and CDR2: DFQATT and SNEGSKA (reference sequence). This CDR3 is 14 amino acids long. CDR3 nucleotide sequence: TGCAGTGCTAGAGTTCTTGGGGGGGGAGAGACCCAGTACTTC. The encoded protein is CSARVLGGGETQYF.

CDR3 sequence: CASRDRYSNQPQHF. The CDR3 DNA sequence: TGTGCCAGCAGGGACAGGTATAGCAATCAGCCCCAGCATTTT. This rearrangement joins TRBV2 to TRBJ1-5, with 7 bases aligning to TRBD1. Per the germline V gene, CDR1 is SNHLY and CDR2 is FYNNEI. Germline trimming cut 6 bases from V and 0 bases from J; bases unmatched to any gene: 2. The CDR3 consists of 14 residues.

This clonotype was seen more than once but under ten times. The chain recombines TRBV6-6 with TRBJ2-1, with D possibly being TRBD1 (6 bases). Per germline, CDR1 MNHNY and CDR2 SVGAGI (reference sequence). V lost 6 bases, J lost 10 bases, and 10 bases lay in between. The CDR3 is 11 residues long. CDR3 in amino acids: CASRQGREQFF. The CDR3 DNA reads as TGTGCCAGCAGGCAGGGGCGGGAGCAGTTCTTC.

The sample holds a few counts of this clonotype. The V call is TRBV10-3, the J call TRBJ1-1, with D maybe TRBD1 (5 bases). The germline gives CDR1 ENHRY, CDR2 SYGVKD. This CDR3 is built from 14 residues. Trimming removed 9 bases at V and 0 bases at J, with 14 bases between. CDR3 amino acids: CAIAPGRMNTEAFF. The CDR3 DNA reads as TGTGCCATTGCACCGGGACGGATGAACACTGAAGCTTTCTTT.

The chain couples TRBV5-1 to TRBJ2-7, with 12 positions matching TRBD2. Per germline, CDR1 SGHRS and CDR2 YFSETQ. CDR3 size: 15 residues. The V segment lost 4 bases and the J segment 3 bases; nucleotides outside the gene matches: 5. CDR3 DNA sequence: TGCGCCAGCAGCAGCCGGACTAGCGGGAACTACGAGCAGTACTTC. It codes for CASSSRTSGNYEQYF.

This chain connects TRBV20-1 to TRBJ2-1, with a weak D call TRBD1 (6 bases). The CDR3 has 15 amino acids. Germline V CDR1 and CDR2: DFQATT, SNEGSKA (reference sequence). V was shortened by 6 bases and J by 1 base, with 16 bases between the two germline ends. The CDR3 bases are TGCAGTGCCACCCACAGGGAAAGGTCCTACAATGAGCAGTTCTTC. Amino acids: CSATHRERSYNEQFF.

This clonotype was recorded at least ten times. CDR3 DNA: TGCAGTGCTGGACCGGGACTCCCTTACGAGCAGTACTTC. Translating it yields CSAGPGLPYEQYF. The chain employs TRBV20-1 and TRBJ2-7; maybe TRBD2 (6 bases). The length of the CDR3 is 13 residues. Germline CDR1 and CDR2: DFQATT and SNEGSKA (reference sequence). V lost 5 bases and J 4 bases, leaving 15 bases between the germline ends.

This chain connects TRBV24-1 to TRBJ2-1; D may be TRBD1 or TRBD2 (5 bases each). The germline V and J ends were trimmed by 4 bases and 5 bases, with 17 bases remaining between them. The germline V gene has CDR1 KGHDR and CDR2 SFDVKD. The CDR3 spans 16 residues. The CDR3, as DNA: TGTGCCACCAGTGACCCCGGGACCCCCAGTAACAATGAGCAGTTCTTC. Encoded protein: CATSDPGTPSNNEQFF.

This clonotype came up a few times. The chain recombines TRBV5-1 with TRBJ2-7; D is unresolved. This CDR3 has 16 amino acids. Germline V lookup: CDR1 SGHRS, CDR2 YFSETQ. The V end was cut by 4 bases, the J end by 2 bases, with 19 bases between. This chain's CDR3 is CASSTDPLTDTYEQYF. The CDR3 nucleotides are TGCGCCAGCAGCACCGACCCCCTGACTGATACCTACGAGCAGTACTTC.